This TCR beta chain was retrieved from a study of CD8 T cells in ankylosing spondylitis. V dropped 6 bases and J dropped 5; count of bases not matched to a gene: 4. This CDR3 is 14 amino acids long. From germline, CDR1 is MDHEN and CDR2 SYDVKM. This clonotype was seen at least ten times. TCRdb processed the 5' RACE reads anew with MiXCR; each CDR3 protein has one entry. The data contain about 250,000 distinct CDR3 sequences, less than 9.5% of them singletons. The sample was blood, either unsorted or a sorted T cell fraction (not recorded which). The clonotype was recovered from a female donor with ankylosing spondylitis or in good health (not recorded which). The chain has TRBV28 and TRBJ1-5; 10 nucleotides match TRBD1. CDR3 nucleotides: TGTGCCAGCAGCGCTGGGACAGGGGATCAGCCCCAGCATTTT. Encoded protein: CASSAGTGDQPQHF.